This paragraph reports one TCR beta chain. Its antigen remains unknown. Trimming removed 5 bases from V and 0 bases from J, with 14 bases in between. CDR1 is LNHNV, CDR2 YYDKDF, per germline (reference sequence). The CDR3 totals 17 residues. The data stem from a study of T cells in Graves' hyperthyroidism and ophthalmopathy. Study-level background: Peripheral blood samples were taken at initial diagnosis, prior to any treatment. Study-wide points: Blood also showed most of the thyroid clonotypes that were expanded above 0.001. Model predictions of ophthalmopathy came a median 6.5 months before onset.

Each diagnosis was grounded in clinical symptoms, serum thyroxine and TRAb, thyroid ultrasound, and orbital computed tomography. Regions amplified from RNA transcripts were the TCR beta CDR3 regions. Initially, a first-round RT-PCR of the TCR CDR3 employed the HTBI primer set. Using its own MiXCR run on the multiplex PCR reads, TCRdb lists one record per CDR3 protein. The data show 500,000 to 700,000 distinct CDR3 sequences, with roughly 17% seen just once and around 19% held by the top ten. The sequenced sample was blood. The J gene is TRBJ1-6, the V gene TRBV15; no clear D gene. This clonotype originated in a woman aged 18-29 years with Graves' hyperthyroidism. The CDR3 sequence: CATSGPYMSSYNSPLHF. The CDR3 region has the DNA TGTGCCACCAGCGGACCGTACATGAGCTCCTATAATTCACCCCTCCACTTT.